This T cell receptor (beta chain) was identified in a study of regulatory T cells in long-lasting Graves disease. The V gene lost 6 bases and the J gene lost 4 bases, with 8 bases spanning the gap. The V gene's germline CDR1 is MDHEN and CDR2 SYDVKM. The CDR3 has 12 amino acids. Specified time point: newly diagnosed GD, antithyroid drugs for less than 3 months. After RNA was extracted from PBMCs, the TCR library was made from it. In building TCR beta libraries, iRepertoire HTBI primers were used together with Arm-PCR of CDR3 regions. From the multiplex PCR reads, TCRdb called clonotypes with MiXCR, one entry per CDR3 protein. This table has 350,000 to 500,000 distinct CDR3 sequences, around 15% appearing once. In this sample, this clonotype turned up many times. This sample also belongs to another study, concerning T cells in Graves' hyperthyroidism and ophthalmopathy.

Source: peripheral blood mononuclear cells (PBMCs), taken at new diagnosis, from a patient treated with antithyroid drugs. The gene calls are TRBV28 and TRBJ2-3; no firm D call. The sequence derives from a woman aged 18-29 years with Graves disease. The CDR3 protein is CASRPPADTQYF. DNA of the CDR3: TGTGCCAGCAGACCCCCAGCAGATACGCAGTATTTT.